These 9 T cell receptor beta chains originate from one sample sequenced in a study of blood T cell repertoires in COVID-19. The method was immunoSEQ multiplex PCR; TCRdb's version includes in-frame clones alone and lacks a portion of them. The profile shows 250,000 to 350,000 clones, around nine tenths of them singletons. Sequenced sample: peripheral blood. Every receptor here comes from a woman aged 60 to 75 with acute or convalescent COVID-19.

The chain is built from TRBV2 and TRBJ1-1; tentatively, D is TRBD1 (6 bases). The CDR3 extends over 16 amino acids. V lost 2 bases to trimming and J lost 0 bases, with 13 bases between them. Germline loops: CDR1 SNHLY, CDR2 FYNNEI. The CDR3 spells CASSEFMAGVNTEAFF. In nucleotides, the CDR3 is TGTGCCAGCAGTGAATTCATGGCAGGGGTGAACACTGAAGCTTTCTTT.

Only one count was recorded for this clone. The chain is built from TRBV15 and TRBJ2-7, with TRBD2 matching over 7 bases. Per the germline V gene, CDR1 is LNHNV and CDR2 is YYDKDF (reference sequence). With 0 bases clipped from V and 2 bases from J, the junction kept 4 bases outside the gene matches. The CDR3 runs to 15 residues. CDR3 residues: CATSRDTGGTYEQYF. The CDR3, as DNA: TGTGCCACCAGCAGAGATACGGGGGGAACCTACGAGCAGTACTTC.

The chain uses TRBV4-1 and TRBJ2-1; D may be TRBD2 (7 bases). CDR3 size: 16 residues. Trimming removed 3 bases from V and 2 bases from J, with 14 bases in between. Germline loops: CDR1 MGHRA, CDR2 YSYEKL. As DNA, the CDR3 is TGCGCCAGCAGCCATCCCGGGGGGCACCCCTACAATGAGCAGTTCTTC. Protein: CASSHPGGHPYNEQFF.

The chain has TRBV7-3 and TRBJ2-1; the match to TRBD1 covers 8 bases. The J segment lost 6 bases and the V segment lost 7 bases, leaving 11 bases of the junction unmatched. Germline V CDR1 and CDR2: SGHTA, FQGTGA. The CDR3 consists of 15 residues. CDR3 region: CASTPQQGAFNEQFF. The DNA for the CDR3 is TGTGCCAGCACCCCCCAGCAGGGGGCTTTCAATGAGCAGTTCTTC.

The chain carries TRBV5-4 and TRBJ2-5; TRBD2 aligns across 7 bases. The length of the CDR3 is 13 residues. The V segment lost 4 bases and the J segment 5 bases; nucleotides outside the gene matches: 5. The germline V gene has CDR1 SGHNT and CDR2 YYREEE (reference sequence). The DNA for the CDR3 is TGTGCCAGCAGCGAGCGGGGCGGTGAGACCCAGTACTTC. It encodes CASSERGGETQYF. Based on the CDR3 plus reference TRBV5-4 and TRBJ2-5, the full variable domain is ETGVTQSPTHLIKTRGQQVTLRCSSQSGHNTVSWYQQALGQGPQFIFQYYREEENGRGNFPPRFSGLQFPNYSSELNVNALELDDSALYLCASSERGGETQYFGPGTRLLVL.

V and J are TRBV25-1 and TRBJ2-7, with TRBD2 as a possible D gene (5 bases). The CDR3 consists of 14 residues. Per germline, CDR1 MGHDK and CDR2 SYGVNS. V lost 5 bases, J lost 0 bases, and 11 bases lay in between. This CDR3 is CASSNRGRSYEQYF. The DNA for the CDR3 is TGTGCCAGCAGTAACCGCGGGCGCTCCTACGAGCAGTACTTC.

This clone appeared a few times. V gene TRBV15 combines with J gene TRBJ2-2; TRBD2 agrees at 11 bases. Trimming removed 1 base from V and 3 bases from J; junction bases left unmatched: 7. CDR1 is LNHNV, CDR2 YYDKDF, per germline (reference sequence). The CDR3 has 18 amino acids. The DNA for the CDR3 is TGTGCCACCAGCAGAGGGACTAGCGGGTTCTACTACACCGGGGAGCTGTTTTTT. It codes for CATSRGTSGFYYTGELFF.

V is TRBV14 and J is TRBJ1-1; D is unresolved. V was pared by 0 bases and J by 2 bases, with 7 bases between. From germline, CDR1 is SGHDN and CDR2 FVKESK. This CDR3 comprises 14 residues. CDR3 DNA: TGTGCCAGCAGCCAAGAAAGCCCAAACACTGAAGCTTTCTTT. Translated, it gives CASSQESPNTEAFF.

The rearrangement uses TRBV6-5 and TRBJ1-6; D uncertain. Trimming cost V 0 bases and J 6 bases, with 9 bases left between them. The germline gives CDR1 MNHEY, CDR2 SVGAGI. This CDR3 is built from 15 residues. The CDR3 reads CASSYSGGSNSPLHF. The CDR3 nucleotides read TGTGCCAGCAGTTACTCTGGAGGGAGTAATTCACCCCTCCACTTT.